This is a list of T cell receptor beta chains from one sample in a study of blood T cell repertoires in COVID-19. Profiling relied on immunoSEQ multiplex PCR, and the TCRdb table lists in-frame clones only, not all of them. The sample records about 180,000 clones, around 89% being singletons. The sequenced sample consisted of peripheral blood. The origin of the receptors is a man younger than 35 who had recovered from COVID-19. Each CDR3 is given with its conserved first and last residue. A D gene is named only where the DNA matches it firmly. Clone size is stated in some rows and not others, as once, few, many or a class when expanded.

>.|16|TRBV9|.|TRBJ2-1
TGTGCCAGCAGCCCCACCGGGACTTCCTCCTACAATGAGCAGTTCTTC
CASSPTGTSSYNEQFF
>.|14|TRBV28|TRBD1|TRBJ1-4
TGTGCCAGCAGTTTGACAGGGGGCAAAGAAAAACTGTTTTTT
CASSLTGGKEKLFF
>few|13|TRBV5-5|TRBD1|TRBJ2-2
TGTGCCAGCAGCTGGGGACAGACCGGGGAGCTGTTTTTT
CASSWGQTGELFF
>.|13|TRBV7-2|.|TRBJ1-1
TGTGCCAGCAGCTTTATGGGGGGAACTGAAGCTTTCTTT
CASSFMGGTEAFF
>once|15|TRBV7-8|TRBD2|TRBJ2-7
TGTGCCAGCAGCTCTGGGCTAGCGGGAGACTACGAGCAGTACTTC
CASSSGLAGDYEQYF
>.|15|TRBV7-2|TRBD1|TRBJ2-1
TGTGCCAGCAGCGGACGGACAGGGGACGACAATGAGCAGTTCTTC
CASSGRTGDDNEQFF
>.|19|TRBV4-3|TRBD2|TRBJ2-5
TGCGCCAGCAGCCAATCCTTGGGACTAGCGGGAGCGGCTAGGGAGACCCAGTACTTC
CASSQSLGLAGAARETQYF
>.|16|TRBV6-5|.|TRBJ2-3
TGTGCCAGCAGTTACTCGCCCAGGGAATTTGCAGATACGCAGTATTTT
CASSYSPREFADTQYF
>few|14|TRBV4-2|.|TRBJ1-1
TGTGCCAGCAGCCTACGGGACACGAACACTGAAGCTTTCTTT
CASSLRDTNTEAFF
>.|15|TRBV15|.|TRBJ2-2
TGTGCCACCAGCAGAGATGTCAGGGATACCGGGGAGCTGTTTTTT
CATSRDVRDTGELFF
>.|15|TRBV6-1|TRBD1|TRBJ1-4
TGTGCCAGCAGTGATGCAGGGGGAACTAATGAAAAACTGTTTTTT
CASSDAGGTNEKLFF
>.|13|TRBV12-3/TRBV12-4|TRBD1|TRBJ2-7
TGTGCCAGCAGACCTGGACAGGGTAGCGAGCAGTACTTC
CASRPGQGSEQYF
>.|14|TRBV6-5|TRBD1|TRBJ1-1
TGTGCCAGCAGATCGGGACAGGGTAAATCTGAAGCTTTCTTT
CASRSGQGKSEAFF
>once|15|TRBV7-6|TRBD2|TRBJ2-1
TGTGCCAGCAGCTTGGGCGGGAGGGGTTACAATGAGCAGTTCTTC
CASSLGGRGYNEQFF
>.|14|TRBV9|.|TRBJ2-5
TGTGCCAGCAGCGTAGGGGGGGGCGCAGAGACCCAGTACTTC
CASSVGGGAETQYF
>.|16|TRBV9|.|TRBJ2-1
TGTGCCAGCTCCCCCCCGGGGGACCTCGCTCACTATGAGCAGTTCTTC
CASSPPGDLAHYEQFF
>.|15|TRBV28|TRBD2|TRBJ2-1
TGTGCCAGCAGTTTTGGTAGCGGGAGGAGAGGTGAGCAGTTCTTC
CASSFGSGRRGEQFF
>.|13|TRBV6-5|.|TRBJ2-3
TGTGCCAGCACCGCAGGGCGCACAGATACGCAGTATTTT
CASTAGRTDTQYF
>.|15|TRBV28|TRBD1|TRBJ1-2
TGTGCCAGCAGTTCCGTCGGACAGGGTTGGTTTGGCTACACCTTC
CASSSVGQGWFGYTF
>.|13|TRBV19|TRBD1|TRBJ1-1
TGTGCCAGTAGTATCGACAGGGATACTGAAGCTTTCTTT
CASSIDRDTEAFF
>.|14|TRBV11-2|.|TRBJ1-2
TGTGCCAGCAGCATATCGGACAGATCCTATGGCTACACCTTC
CASSISDRSYGYTF
>.|17|TRBV7-8|TRBD1|TRBJ1-5
TGTGCCAGCAGCCTTACAGGGGCTGCCACTTTAACACAGCCCCAGCATTTT
CASSLTGAATLTQPQHF